The rows below give T cell receptor beta chains drawn from one sample of a study of cytomegalovirus exposure and HLA in healthy donors. Sequencing used immunoSEQ multiplex PCR; TCRdb keeps in-frame clones, though not all of them. The data show 89,000 or so clones, roughly 80% seen once. Sequenced material: PBMCs. The receptors come from a boy under 18 in good health and CMV-seronegative. Both conserved end residues are part of each CDR3. A D gene is named only where the DNA matches it firmly. Clone size is not always given. Where it is, it says once, few, many or a class for expanded clones.

TRBV27	.	TRBJ1-6	TRBD1	TGTGCCAGCAGTTTATCGACAGGGACACCCCTCCACTTT	CASSLSTGTPLHF
TRBV9	.	TRBJ1-1	.	TGTGCCAGCAGCGTAGACGGGGGAATGAACACTGAAGCTTTCTTT	CASSVDGGMNTEAFF
TRBV7-2	few	TRBJ1-5	.	TGTGCCAGCAGCTTAGTCCGGAAGGACGGGGGCAATCAGCCCCAGCATTTT	CASSLVRKDGGNQPQHF
TRBV4-3	.	TRBJ2-7	TRBD2	TGCGCCAGCAGCCAAGAGAGGCTCGGGACTAGCGGGGGGGCTATCTACGAGCAGTACTTC	CASSQERLGTSGGAIYEQYF
TRBV29-1	.	TRBJ2-1	.	TGCAGCGTTGTTGGCAGGGACTCCTACAATGAGCAGTTCTTC	CSVVGRDSYNEQFF
TRBV6-1	.	TRBJ1-2	.	TGTGCCAGCAGTGAATTGATGGGGGGAGTCTATGGCTACACCTTC	CASSELMGGVYGYTF
TRBV30	once	TRBJ1-2	TRBD1	TGTGCCTGGTACAGGGGATCTAACTATGGCTACACCTTC	CAWYRGSNYGYTF
TRBV30	.	TRBJ1-5	.	TGTGCCTGGACTCAGGGTTGGAATCAGCCCCAGCATTTT	CAWTQGWNQPQHF
TRBV4-1	.	TRBJ2-5	.	TGCGCCAGCAGCCCCAGGCCCTCTCGCCAGGAGACCCAGTACTTC	CASSPRPSRQETQYF
TRBV4-3	.	TRBJ2-1	.	TGCGCCAGCAGCCAAGAGGGGCTTAAGCAGTTCTTC	CASSQEGLKQFF
TRBV19	.	TRBJ1-2	TRBD1	TGTGCCAGTAGTGAGGGACAGGTCTATGGCTACACCTTC	CASSEGQVYGYTF
TRBV29-1	.	TRBJ2-3	TRBD2	TGCAGCGTTGACCAGCGGGGGAGCACAGATACGCAGTATTTT	CSVDQRGSTDTQYF
TRBV7-2	few	TRBJ1-5	.	TGTGCCAGCAGCAAAGGGGATGTTAGCAATCAGCCCCAGCATTTT	CASSKGDVSNQPQHF
TRBV5-4	.	TRBJ1-2	TRBD1	TGTGCCAGCAGCGGGACAGGGCACTATGGCTACACCTTC	CASSGTGHYGYTF
TRBV29-1	once	TRBJ1-3	.	TGCAGCGCCGCCTATACTGGAAACACCATATATTTT	CSAAYTGNTIYF
TRBV28	.	TRBJ1-1	TRBD1	TGTGCCAGCAGTTTACCCGGGACAGGGGAGTTGAACACTGAAGCTTTCTTT	CASSLPGTGELNTEAFF
TRBV5-6	few	TRBJ1-4	.	TGTGCCAGCAGCTTCCAGGGGCGGGATGAAAAACTGTTTTTT	CASSFQGRDEKLFF
TRBV25-1	.	TRBJ1-2	TRBD1	TGTGCCAGCAGTGGCCGGGGACAGACCTATGGCTACACCTTC	CASSGRGQTYGYTF
TRBV7-3	.	TRBJ2-3	.	TGTGCCAGCAGCTTACAGGGTACAGATACGCAGTATTTT	CASSLQGTDTQYF
TRBV7-2	.	TRBJ2-1	.	TGTGCCAGCAGCTTAGGTGTGCAGGGGATGGGGAATGAGCAGTTCTTC	CASSLGVQGMGNEQFF
TRBV28	.	TRBJ1-1	.	TGTGCCAGCAGTTTAGACACGAACACTGAAGCTTTCTTT	CASSLDTNTEAFF
TRBV7-9	.	TRBJ1-4	TRBD1	TGTGCCAGCAGCGTCCCAGGGGGCCGTAATGAAAAACTGTTTTTT	CASSVPGGRNEKLFF
TRBV18	once	TRBJ2-1	.	TGTGCCAGCTCACCCACCACGACAGTTTACCAGTTCTTC	CASSPTTTVYQFF
TRBV4-1	.	TRBJ1-3	.	TGCGCCAGCGCGCTGGGGCCGGCGGCGGAAAACACCATATATTTT	CASALGPAAENTIYF
TRBV6-4	once	TRBJ2-6	.	TGTGCCAGCAGTGACCCTCGCTCTGGGGCCAACGTCCTGACTTTC	CASSDPRSGANVLTF
TRBV5-1	few	TRBJ1-2	.	TGCGCCAGCAGCTTGGAAACAGGAAACTATGGCTACACCTTC	CASSLETGNYGYTF
TRBV30	.	TRBJ1-2	TRBD1	TGTGCCTGGAGAGGGACAGCCTTGTATGGCTACACCTTC	CAWRGTALYGYTF
TRBV10-2	.	TRBJ2-7	TRBD2	TGCGCCAGCAGTGCTAGCGGGGGGGCTTACGAGCAGTACTTC	CASSASGGAYEQYF
TRBV6-5	.	TRBJ1-2	TRBD1	TGTGCCAGCAGCCCCGGGGACAGCTATGGTAATGGCTACACCTTC	CASSPGDSYGNGYTF
TRBV5-1	.	TRBJ2-7	.	TGCGCCAGCAGCTTTATTGGACTAGGGGGTTACGAGCAGTACTTC	CASSFIGLGGYEQYF
TRBV5-6	.	TRBJ1-1	.	TGTGCCAGCAGTGAACAACTGAACACTGAAGCTTTCTTT	CASSEQLNTEAFF
TRBV4-1	.	TRBJ2-7	TRBD1	TGCGCCAGCAGCATTGGGACAGGGTCATTTTGGGAGCAGTACTTC	CASSIGTGSFWEQYF
TRBV4-2	.	TRBJ1-1	TRBD1	TGTGCCAGCAGCCAGACCCCGGGACAGGTGAACACTGAAGCTTTCTTT	CASSQTPGQVNTEAFF
TRBV30	.	TRBJ1-2	TRBD1	TGTGCCTGGAGTACCAGACAGGGGGGGAGAGATGGCTACACCTTC	CAWSTRQGGRDGYTF
TRBV29-1	.	TRBJ1-1	.	TGCAGCGGGGCCGGGACATCGAACACTGAAGCTTTCTTT	CSGAGTSNTEAFF
TRBV5-4	.	TRBJ2-2	TRBD1	TGTGCCAGCAGCCCTCCGGGACAGGGAACCGGGGAGCTGTTTTTT	CASSPPGQGTGELFF
TRBV11-2	.	TRBJ1-1	.	TGTGCCAGCAGCGGACACAGGGCGCTGAACACTGAAGCTTTCTTT	CASSGHRALNTEAFF
TRBV15	.	TRBJ1-5	.	TGTGCCACCAGCAGTGGTACAGGTTACAATCAGCCCCAGCATTTT	CATSSGTGYNQPQHF
TRBV2	.	TRBJ1-5	.	TGTGCCAGCAGTGATGAGACAATTAGCAATCAGCCCCAGCATTTT	CASSDETISNQPQHF
TRBV4-3	once	TRBJ2-5	TRBD1	TGCGCCAGCAGCCAAGATTTAGCGACAGGGATCCAAGAGACCCAGTACTTC	CASSQDLATGIQETQYF
TRBV15	.	TRBJ2-5	TRBD2	TGTGCCACCAGCAGAGTGGCACCGGGGGGCCAAGAGACCCAGTACTTC	CATSRVAPGGQETQYF
TRBV6-5	.	TRBJ2-7	TRBD1	TGTGCCAGCAGTAACCGGGACAGGGAGGAGTACTTC	CASSNRDREEYF
TRBV6-5	few	TRBJ2-2	TRBD1	TGTGCCAGCAGTTTTGACAGGGGGCCCGGGGAGCTGTTTTTT	CASSFDRGPGELFF
TRBV6-5	.	TRBJ1-1	TRBD1	TGTGCCAGCAGTGTCTCCTGGACAGGGGGCACTGAAGCTTTCTTT	CASSVSWTGGTEAFF
TRBV6-5	.	TRBJ1-2	.	TGTGCCAGCGCCCGTGAGGGACTTGGCTACACCTTC	CASAREGLGYTF
TRBV5-1	.	TRBJ2-6	.	TGCGCCAGCAGTAAGCTAACCTCTGGGGCCAACGTCCTGACTTTC	CASSKLTSGANVLTF
TRBV4-3	.	TRBJ2-1	TRBD2	TGCGCCAGCAGCCCCCGGGGCGGGCTAGCGGGTAATCTTGAGCAGTTCTTC	CASSPRGGLAGNLEQFF
TRBV7-3	once	TRBJ2-6	TRBD2	TGTGCCAGCAGCTTGACTAGCGCCCACTCTGGGGCCAACGTCCTGACTTTC	CASSLTSAHSGANVLTF
TRBV7-6	.	TRBJ1-5	.	TGTGCCAGCAGCCCAGGGATGGGTAATCAGCCCCAGCATTTT	CASSPGMGNQPQHF
TRBV10-2	.	TRBJ2-2	.	TGCGCCAGCAGTGAGTTCCTCACCGGGGAGCTGTTTTTT	CASSEFLTGELFF
TRBV9	once	TRBJ2-3	.	TGTGCCAGCAGCGCAGGACATAGCACAGATACGCAGTATTTT	CASSAGHSTDTQYF